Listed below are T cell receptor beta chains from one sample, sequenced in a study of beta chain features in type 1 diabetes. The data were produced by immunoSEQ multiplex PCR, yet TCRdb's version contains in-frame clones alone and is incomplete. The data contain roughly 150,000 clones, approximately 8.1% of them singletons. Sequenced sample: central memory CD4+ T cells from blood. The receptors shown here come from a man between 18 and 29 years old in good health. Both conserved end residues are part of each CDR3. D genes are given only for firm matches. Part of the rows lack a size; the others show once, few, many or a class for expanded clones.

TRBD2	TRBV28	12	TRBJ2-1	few	CASLAGRDEQFF	TGTGCCAGCCTAGCGGGGCGGGACGAGCAGTTCTTC
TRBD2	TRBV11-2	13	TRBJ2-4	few	CASSFGLANIQYF	TGTGCCAGCAGCTTTGGACTAGCAAACATTCAGTACTTC
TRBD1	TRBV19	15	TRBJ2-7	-	CASSMGARGYYEQYF	TGTGCCAGTAGTATGGGGGCCAGGGGGTACTACGAGCAGTACTTC
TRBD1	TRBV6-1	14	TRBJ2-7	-	CASSGDRVSYEQYF	TGTGCCAGCAGTGGGGACAGGGTCTCCTACGAGCAGTACTTC
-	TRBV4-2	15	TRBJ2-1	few	CASSQDYTQEYEQFF	TGTGCCAGCAGCCAAGACTACACACAGGAGTATGAGCAGTTCTTC
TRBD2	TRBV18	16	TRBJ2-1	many	CASSPPAGGVSNEQFF	TGTGCCAGCTCACCGCCGGCGGGGGGGGTCTCCAATGAGCAGTTCTTC
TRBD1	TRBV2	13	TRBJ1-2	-	CATLQGTVYGYTF	TGTGCCACCCTTCAAGGGACAGTCTATGGCTACACCTTC
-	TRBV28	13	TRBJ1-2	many	CASSPGQSGGYTF	TGTGCCAGCAGTCCCGGACAGTCGGGAGGCTACACCTTC
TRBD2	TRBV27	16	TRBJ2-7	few	CASSLGGAVGSYEQYF	TGTGCCAGCAGTCTCGGGGGGGCCGTAGGCTCCTACGAGCAGTACTTC
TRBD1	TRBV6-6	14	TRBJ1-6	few	CASSITGGNSPLHF	TGTGCCAGCAGTATAACAGGGGGCAATTCACCCCTCCACTTT
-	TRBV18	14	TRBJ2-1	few	CASSPQSRDFEQFF	TGTGCCAGCTCACCCCAATCCCGGGATTTTGAGCAGTTCTTC
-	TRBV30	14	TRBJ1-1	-	CASRSANTAAEAFF	TGTGCCTCCAGGTCAGCAAACACAGCGGCTGAAGCTTTCTTT
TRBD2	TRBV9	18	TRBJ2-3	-	CASSGTSGRAGLPDTQYF	TGTGCCAGCAGCGGGACTAGCGGGAGGGCCGGGCTCCCAGATACGCAGTATTTT
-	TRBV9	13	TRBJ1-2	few	CASSAVGRAGYTF	TGTGCCAGCAGCGCGGTCGGCAGGGCTGGCTACACCTTC
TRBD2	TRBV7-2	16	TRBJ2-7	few	CASSLYARGDSYEQYF	TGTGCCAGCAGCTTATATGCCCGGGGGGACTCCTACGAGCAGTACTTC
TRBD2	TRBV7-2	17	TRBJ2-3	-	CASSISGRALSGGAQYF	TGTGCCAGCTCTATCAGTGGGAGGGCCCTTTCCGGTGGTGCGCAGTATTTT
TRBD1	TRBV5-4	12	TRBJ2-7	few	CASSGRGPEQYF	TGTGCCAGCAGCGGCAGGGGGCCCGAGCAGTACTTC
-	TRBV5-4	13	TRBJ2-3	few	CASSLYSTDTQYF	TGTGCCAGCAGCTTATATAGCACAGATACGCAGTATTTT
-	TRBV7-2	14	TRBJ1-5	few	CASSQTSQTQPQHF	TGTGCCAGCAGCCAAACAAGTCAAACCCAGCCCCAGCATTTT
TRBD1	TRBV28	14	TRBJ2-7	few	CASTKRQGLYEQYF	TGTGCCAGCACCAAAAGACAGGGCCTCTACGAGCAGTACTTC
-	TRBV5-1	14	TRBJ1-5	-	CASSFGAPGQPQHF	TGCGCCAGCAGCTTTGGGGCGCCGGGCCAGCCCCAGCATTTT
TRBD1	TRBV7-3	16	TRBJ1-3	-	CASSPAGTASGNTIYF	TGTGCCAGCAGCCCCGCAGGGACAGCCTCTGGAAACACCATATATTTT
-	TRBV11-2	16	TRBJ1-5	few	CASSLAYGMSNQPQHF	TGTGCCAGCAGCTTAGCGTACGGGATGAGCAATCAGCCCCAGCATTTT
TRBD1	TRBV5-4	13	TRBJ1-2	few	CASSLPDRGGYTF	TGTGCCAGCAGCTTGCCCGACAGGGGAGGCTACACCTTC
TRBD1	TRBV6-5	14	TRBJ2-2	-	CASSSLRGTGELFF	TGTGCCAGCAGTTCTCTCAGGGGGACCGGGGAGCTGTTTTTT
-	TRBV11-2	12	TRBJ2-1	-	CASSLSGNEQFF	TGTGCCAGCAGCCTTAGCGGAAATGAGCAGTTCTTC